This T cell receptor (beta chain) was profiled in a study of blood T cell repertoires in COVID-19. Study as a whole: COVID-19 samples collected from the United States, Italy and Spain covered acute and convalescent phases.

This CDR3 is built from 16 residues. Per the germline V gene, CDR1 is WNHNN and CDR2 is SYGVQD (reference sequence). The trim removed 0 bases at V and 4 bases at J, leaving 5 bases unmatched. Generated by immunoSEQ multiplex PCR, the TCRdb table keeps only in-frame clones and is missing some. The data hold under 200,000 clones, with approximately 82% observed a single time. This TCR was recovered from a man aged 65 to 85 who had recovered from COVID-19. The chain recombines TRBV10-1 with TRBJ2-7; 11 nucleotides match TRBD2. The sequencing input was peripheral blood. CDR3 amino acids: CASSESKTSGIYEQYF. CDR3 nucleotides: TGCGCCAGCAGTGAGTCGAAGACTAGCGGGATTTACGAGCAGTACTTC.